Listed below are T cell receptor beta chains from one sample, sequenced in a study of CD8 T cells in ankylosing spondylitis. TCRdb reprocessed the 5' RACE reads with MiXCR, giving one entry per CDR3 protein. The sample has about 500,000 distinct CDR3 sequences; 5.3% are singletons. Input material: blood, either unsorted or a sorted T cell fraction (not recorded which). These receptors all stem from a male donor with ankylosing spondylitis. Each CDR3 is given with its conserved first and last residue. The order of the fields is J gene, V gene, clone size, D gene, CDR3 protein, CDR3 DNA. The D gene is left open where the match is weak. The size field reads once, few, many, or a class for an expanded clone.

J: TRBJ2-4; V: TRBV20-1; size: many; D: .; CDR3: CSAFLFFKGIQYF; DNA: TGCAGTGCTTTCTTGTTCTTTAAGGGGATTCAGTACTTC
J: TRBJ1-6; V: TRBV5-6; size: many; D: TRBD1; CDR3: CASSWDSRRNSPLHF; DNA: TGTGCCAGCAGCTGGGACAGTCGCAGGAATTCACCCCTCCACTTT
J: TRBJ2-2; V: TRBV5-1; size: many; D: .; CDR3: CASSFGQPTGELFF; DNA: TGCGCCAGCAGCTTTGGACAACCAACCGGGGAGCTGTTTTTT
J: TRBJ1-1; V: TRBV3-1; size: few; D: .; CDR3: CASSQDGHNLKAFF; DNA: TGTGCCAGCAGCCAAGATGGGCACAATCTGAAAGCTTTCTTT
J: TRBJ1-2; V: TRBV12-3/TRBV12-4; size: many; D: .; CDR3: CASRGTRANYGYTF; DNA: TGTGCCAGCAGGGGCACACGCGCTAACTATGGCTACACCTTC
J: TRBJ2-2; V: TRBV7-8; size: many; D: TRBD1; CDR3: CASSLFQQGLLEHTGELFF; DNA: TGTGCCAGCAGCTTATTCCAACAGGGGCTACTCGAACACACCGGGGAGCTGTTTTTT
J: TRBJ2-5; V: TRBV6-5; size: many; D: .; CDR3: CASSYLPQETQYF; DNA: TGTGCCAGCAGTTACCTACCCCAAGAGACCCAGTACTTC
J: TRBJ2-2; V: TRBV12-3/TRBV12-4; size: many; D: TRBD2; CDR3: CASNPLAANTGELFF; DNA: TGTGCCAGCAACCCACTAGCGGCCAACACCGGGGAGCTGTTTTTT
J: TRBJ1-5; V: TRBV12-3/TRBV12-4; size: many; D: TRBD1; CDR3: CASSLWGGGGFQPQHF; DNA: TGTGCCAGCAGTTTATGGGGAGGGGGCGGGTTTCAGCCCCAGCATTTT
J: TRBJ2-6; V: TRBV25-1; size: many; D: .; CDR3: CASSDLSRANVLTF; DNA: TGTGCCAGCAGTGATCTCTCTAGGGCCAACGTCCTGACTTTC